This entry describes one T cell receptor (beta chain). Its antigen is not identified. This record belongs to a study of early T cells in non-severe SARS-CoV-2 infection. Study at large: Unsorted whole blood bulk RNA was sequenced, with unpaired chains. General study results and limits: The VDJdb matching leaned toward anti-spike CD8 responses and overlooked private and CD4 specificities.

Researchers tagged individual cDNA molecules with unique molecular identifiers. TCRdb used MiXCR to reprocess the 5' RACE reads, holding one entry per CDR3 protein. The sample carries some 60,000 distinct CDR3 sequences, 6% to 8.5% recorded once. The sequence was obtained from an adult who was a healthcare worker with PCR-confirmed SARS-CoV-2 infection or an uninfected control (not recorded which). Sequenced: whole blood.

The CDR3 region is CASSQVRIAGPNNEQFF. The CDR3 bases are TGTGCCAGCAGCCAAGTCAGGATAGCGGGACCCAACAATGAGCAGTTCTTC. V usage is TRBV3-1 and J usage is TRBJ2-1; 8 positions match TRBD2. Per germline, CDR1 LGHDT and CDR2 YNNKEL (reference sequence). This CDR3 has 17 amino acids. Unmatched junction bases numbered 10, after V lost 1 base and J lost 5 bases.